This TCR beta chain came from a study of shared clonotypes between healthy human individuals. Study results and limitations: Of the naive CD4 clonotypes, about 5% were shared across a handful of donors.

Adult donors, all healthy and HIV-negative, had no recent acute infections or vaccinations. TCRdb keeps only in-frame clones here, not all; method: immunoSEQ multiplex PCR. The table shows over 2 million clones, with roughly 95% occurring only once. As concerns this clone: Its antigen is not identified.

The source material was naive CD4+ T cells sorted from blood. Subset of the sample: CD45RA+ positively selected. This TCR derives from a man aged 18 to 29 in good health.

In DNA form, the CDR3 reads TGTGCCAGTAGTATAGATATTTGGGGGGTGAATACCCAGTACTTC. Amino acids: CASSIDIWGVNTQYF. V and J are TRBV19 and TRBJ2-5, with D maybe TRBD2 (6 bases). Trimming stripped 0 bases from V and 8 bases from J, with 16 bases between. Germline V gene data show CDR1 as LNHDA and CDR2 as SQIVND (reference sequence). The CDR3 extends over 15 amino acids. Full variable domain (remainder filled in from reference TRBV19 and TRBJ2-5): DGGITQSPKYLFRKEGQNVTLSCEQNLNHDAMYWYRQDPGQGLRLIYYSQIVNDFQKGDIAEGYSVSREKKESFPLTVTSAQKNPTAFYLCASSIDIWGVNTQYFGPGTRLLVL.